This T cell receptor (beta chain) appears in the sequencing data of a study of blood T cells in healthy people across ages. Together with a sample-barcoded 5' primer, a J-beta primer mix was included in a second PCR lasting about 6 to 11 cycles. TCRdb fed the 5' RACE reads into MiXCR, producing one record per CDR3 protein. This sample yields fewer than 2,000,000 distinct CDR3 sequences, of which roughly 32% are seen a single time; approximately 10% belongs to the top ten. At least ten counts were recorded for this clonotype. The length of the CDR3 is 15 residues. The V gene's germline CDR1 is SGHTA and CDR2 FQGTGA. The trim removed 6 bases at V and 4 bases at J, leaving 5 bases unmatched.

The sequence derives from a woman younger than 45 in good health. This chain connects TRBV7-3 to TRBJ2-1; 11 nucleotides agree with TRBD2. The sequencing input was blood. The CDR3, as DNA: TGTGCCAGCAGTAGGGGACTAGCGGCTTACAATGAGCAGTTCTTC. Amino acids: CASSRGLAAYNEQFF.